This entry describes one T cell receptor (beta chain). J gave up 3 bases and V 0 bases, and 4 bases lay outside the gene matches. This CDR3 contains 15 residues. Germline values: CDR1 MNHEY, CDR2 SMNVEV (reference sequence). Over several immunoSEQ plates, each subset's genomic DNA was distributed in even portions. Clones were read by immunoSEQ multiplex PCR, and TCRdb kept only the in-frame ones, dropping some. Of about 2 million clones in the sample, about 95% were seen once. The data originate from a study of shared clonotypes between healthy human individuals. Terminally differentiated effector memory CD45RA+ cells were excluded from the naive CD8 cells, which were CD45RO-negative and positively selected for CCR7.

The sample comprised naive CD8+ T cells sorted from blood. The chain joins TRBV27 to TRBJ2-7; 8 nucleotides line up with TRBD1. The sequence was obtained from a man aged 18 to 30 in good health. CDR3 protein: CASSLSSRGLYEQYF. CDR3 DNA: TGTGCCAGCAGTTTATCATCCAGGGGGCTCTACGAGCAGTACTTC.